One sample yielded the 26 T cell receptor beta chains listed below, sequenced in a study of cytomegalovirus exposure and HLA in healthy donors (dated by TCRdb to the late 2010s). The library was made by the immunoSEQ multiplex PCR assay. For the multiplex PCR, a mixture combining 60 forward primers for TCR Vbeta segments and 13 reverse primers for TCR Jbeta segments was used. What TCRdb holds here is the immuneACCESS table cut down to in-frame rearrangements. Part of the clones is not present; checked against another copy, under half of the missing clones reflect an unresolved V gene, and the others are unexplained. The sample's records list 100,000 to 150,000 clones. The biggest ten clones account for 1% of the sample. Sequencing input: PBMCs. Every receptor here comes from a man younger than 35 in good health and CMV-seronegative.

The V gene is TRBV5-1, the J gene TRBJ1-1, with TRBD1 identical over 9 bases. The V gene's germline CDR1 is SGHRS and CDR2 YFSETQ. There are 14 residues in the CDR3. The trim removed 2 bases at V and 9 bases at J, leaving 8 bases unmatched. CDR3 sequence reads: CASSLQGAWEKAFF. The CDR3 DNA sequence: TGCGCCAGCAGCTTACAGGGGGCTTGGGAGAAAGCTTTCTTT. The full variable domain, completed using reference TRBV5-1 and TRBJ1-1, is KAGVTQTPRYLIKTRGQQVTLSCSPISGHRSVSWYQQTPGQGLQFLFEYFSETQRNKGNFPGRFSGRQFSNSRSEMNVSTLELGDSALYLCASSLQGAWEKAFFGQGTRLTVV.

The rearrangement links TRBV7-3 to TRBJ1-1; D is possibly TRBD1 (6 bases). The CDR3 length is 13 residues. Germline CDR1 is SGHTA and CDR2 is FQGTGA. V was clipped by 8 bases and J by 2 bases, with 12 bases between them. This CDR3 reads CASRGQLNTEAFF. As DNA, the CDR3 is TGTGCCAGCCGTGGACAGCTTAACACTGAAGCTTTCTTT. Combining the CDR3 with reference TRBV7-3 and TRBJ1-1 gives the whole variable domain GAGVSQTPSNKVTEKGKYVELRCDPISGHTALYWYRQSLGQGPEFLIYFQGTGAADDSGLPNDRFFAVRPEGSVSTLKIQRTERGDSAVYLCASRGQLNTEAFFGQGTRLTVV.

This chain connects TRBV27 to TRBJ2-7; a possible D gene is TRBD1 (6 bases). Germline V gene lookup returns CDR1 MNHEY and CDR2 SMNVEV (reference sequence). Trimming took 3 bases from V and 2 from J, leaving 14 bases between them. This CDR3 is 15 amino acids long. The CDR3 region has the DNA TGTGCCAGCAGTTTGTTACAGGGCGATCCCTACGAGCAGTACTTC. Translated, it gives CASSLLQGDPYEQYF.

This chain links TRBV4-2 with TRBJ2-3, with a possible D match to TRBD1 (6 bases). The CDR3 length is 15 residues. CDR1 and CDR2 from the germline V gene are LGHNA and YNFKEQ. The germline V and J ends were trimmed by 2 bases and 2 bases, with 11 bases remaining between them. The CDR3 is CASSQLRTATDTQYF. In nucleotides, the CDR3 is TGTGCCAGCAGCCAACTGCGGACAGCCACAGATACGCAGTATTTT.

V gene TRBV11-3 combines with J gene TRBJ2-3, with D unresolved. V lost 1 base, J lost 0 bases, and 11 bases lay in between. CDR1 and CDR2 (germline): SGHNT, YENEEA. The CDR3 is 16 residues long. CDR3: CASSLALARSTDTQYF. DNA for the CDR3: TGTGCCAGCAGCTTAGCTTTAGCCCGTAGCACAGATACGCAGTATTTT.

This chain joins TRBV28 and TRBJ1-1; tentatively, D is TRBD1 (5 bases). Germline CDR1 and CDR2: MDHEN and SYDVKM. Trimming shortened V by 7 bases and J by 5 bases, and 11 bases separated the two germline ends. This CDR3 has 12 residues. CDR3 loop: CASTSRGTEAFF. The CDR3 coding sequence is TGTGCCAGCACCTCTAGGGGAACTGAAGCTTTCTTT.

The V and J genes are TRBV6-1 and TRBJ2-5, with 11 nucleotides matching TRBD2. The length of the CDR3 is 14 residues. Looked up from germline, CDR1 is MNHNS and CDR2 is SASEGT. V trimming: 7 bases; J trimming: 3 bases; junction bases outside the gene matches: 4. For the CDR3, the DNA is TGTGCCAGCATCCAGGGACTAGCGGAAGAGACCCAGTACTTC. This sequence encodes CASIQGLAEETQYF.

The genes are TRBV9 and TRBJ2-7; TRBD1 matches 10 bases. This CDR3 has 12 residues. Germline V gene sequence: CDR1 SGDLS, CDR2 YYNGEE. V lost 8 bases, J lost 3 bases, and 2 bases stayed unmatched. CDR3 protein: CASGTGVYEQYF. DNA for the CDR3: TGTGCCAGTGGGACAGGGGTCTACGAGCAGTACTTC.

For the CDR3, the DNA is TGTGCCAGCAGTTTACAGCGTGGCTACACCTTC. Residues: CASSLQRGYTF. The chain has TRBV7-9 and TRBJ1-2; D not certain. Germline CDR1 is SEHNR and CDR2 is FQNEAQ (reference sequence). This CDR3 has 11 amino acids. V was clipped by 6 bases and J by 7 bases, with 9 bases between them. The full variable domain, completed using reference TRBV7-9 and TRBJ1-2, is DTGVSQNPRHKITKRGQNVTFRCDPISEHNRLYWYRQTLGQGPEFLTYFQNEAQLEKSRLLSDRFSAERPKGSFSTLEIQRTEQGDSAMYLCASSLQRGYTFGSGTRLTVV.

J is TRBJ1-6 and V is TRBV7-9; D ambiguous. Trimming took 1 base from V and 10 from J, leaving 14 bases between them. Germline V gene sequence: CDR1 SEHNR, CDR2 FQNEAQ (reference sequence). CDR3 size: 15 residues. The CDR3 loop is CASSLDGGSGSPLHF. CDR3 sequence (DNA): TGTGCCAGCAGCTTAGATGGAGGGAGCGGATCACCCCTCCACTTT.

J is TRBJ1-1 and V is TRBV19; TRBD1 aligns across 7 bases. Germline assignment: CDR1 LNHDA and CDR2 SQIVND (reference sequence). With V trimmed by 3 bases and J by 3 bases, 1 base remained unmatched. This CDR3 region has 13 residues. CDR3 residues: CASSMGQYTEAFF. The CDR3 DNA reads as TGTGCCAGTAGTATGGGACAGTACACTGAAGCTTTCTTT. Variable domain in full (rest from reference TRBV19 and TRBJ1-1): DGGITQSPKYLFRKEGQNVTLSCEQNLNHDAMYWYRQDPGQGLRLIYYSQIVNDFQKGDIAEGYSVSREKKESFPLTVTSAQKNPTAFYLCASSMGQYTEAFFGQGTRLTVV.

V is TRBV19 and J is TRBJ2-7, with TRBD1 identical over 9 bases. Germline assignment: CDR1 LNHDA and CDR2 SQIVND (reference sequence). The V gene end was trimmed by 3 bases and the J gene end by 1 base; junction bases not matched to a gene: 4. The CDR3 totals 15 residues. CDR3 amino acids: CASSMGTGNSYEQYF. The CDR3 nucleotides are TGTGCCAGTAGTATGGGGACAGGGAATTCCTACGAGCAGTACTTC.

The V call is TRBV27, the J call TRBJ1-2, with 8 bases identical to TRBD1. After removal of 6 bases from V and 8 bases from J, the junction contained 8 bases not matched to a gene. Germline V gene sequence: CDR1 MNHEY, CDR2 SMNVEV (reference sequence). The CDR3 loop spans 13 amino acids. CDR3 residues: CASSPTGGSGYTF. The DNA of the CDR3 is TGTGCCAGCAGCCCTACAGGGGGGAGCGGCTACACCTTC.

The chain uses TRBV5-1 and TRBJ2-7; no definite D call. V was shortened by 3 bases and J by 2 bases, with 12 bases between the two germline ends. In germline, CDR1 is SGHRS, CDR2 YFSETQ. The CDR3 extends over 14 amino acids. The CDR3, as DNA: TGCGCCAGCAGCTCGACGGCGGATACCTACGAGCAGTACTTC. It specifies CASSSTADTYEQYF.

V is TRBV10-2 and J is TRBJ1-1; 8 bases match TRBD1. Germline V gives CDR1 WSHSY, CDR2 SAAADI. J lost 5 bases, V lost 6 bases, and 5 bases had no gene match. There are 13 residues in the CDR3. The CDR3: CASRRTGTTEAFF. CDR3 in DNA: TGCGCCAGCAGGAGGACAGGGACGACTGAAGCTTTCTTT.

The J gene is TRBJ1-4, the V gene TRBV19, with 8 bases aligning to TRBD1. This CDR3 has 14 residues. Per germline, CDR1 LNHDA and CDR2 SQIVND (reference sequence). Trimming took 3 bases from V and 8 from J; bases not matched to a gene: 5. The CDR3 spells CASSIDRGGEKLFF. The CDR3 DNA reads TGTGCCAGTAGTATCGACAGGGGAGGAGAAAAACTGTTTTTT.

V is TRBV6-4 and J is TRBJ2-3, with 7 bases fitting TRBD2. Unmatched junction bases numbered 9, after V lost 3 bases and J lost 6 bases. Per the germline V gene, CDR1 is MRHNA and CDR2 is SNTAGT. This CDR3 region has 15 residues. CDR3 DNA: TGTGCCAGCAGTGATACAGCGGGACGGCTGGATACGCAGTATTTT. Translation: CASSDTAGRLDTQYF.

The chain employs TRBV5-1 and TRBJ1-1, with D uncertain. Per the germline V gene, CDR1 is SGHRS and CDR2 is YFSETQ. Trimming removed 0 bases at V and 5 bases at J, with 14 bases between. The CDR3 contains 15 residues. CDR3 region: CASSLGAVWATEAFF. For the CDR3, the DNA is TGCGCCAGCAGCTTGGGGGCCGTATGGGCAACTGAAGCTTTCTTT.

V is TRBV7-9 and J is TRBJ2-7; TRBD2 agrees at 8 bases. V trimming: 6 bases; J trimming: 5 bases; junction bases outside the gene matches: 6. Germline V gene lookup returns CDR1 SEHNR and CDR2 FQNEAQ (reference sequence). CDR3 length equals 13 residues. The CDR3 here is CASSRGLANEQYF. CDR3 nucleotides: TGTGCCAGCAGTCGAGGACTAGCTAACGAGCAGTACTTC.

The chain combines TRBV5-1 with TRBJ2-1; D uncertain. V was cut by 0 bases and J by 7 bases, with 11 bases left in between. The CDR3 totals 14 residues. The V gene's germline CDR1 is SGHRS and CDR2 YFSETQ. DNA for the CDR3: TGCGCCAGCAGCTTGGACACGTGGGCAAATGAGCAGTTCTTC. Translation gives CASSLDTWANEQFF.

The V gene is TRBV6-5, the J gene TRBJ1-2, with TRBD1 identical over 7 bases. Germline V gives CDR1 MNHEY, CDR2 SVGAGI. J was trimmed by 3 bases and V by 2 bases; bases with no gene match: 6. The CDR3 is 15 residues long. CDR3 sequence: CASSYLQGPDYGYTF. The CDR3 region has the DNA TGTGCCAGCAGTTACCTACAGGGGCCTGACTATGGCTACACCTTC.

The J gene is TRBJ2-5, the V gene TRBV29-1, with D maybe TRBD1 (5 bases). The germline V and J ends were trimmed by 6 bases and 1 base, with 21 bases remaining between them. Germline CDR1 reads SQVTM; CDR2 reads ANQGSEA. CDR3 size: 16 residues. The CDR3 bases are TGCAGCGTCCATTGGGTCGGGCAGGGCCTCCAAGAGACCCAGTACTTC. It is translated as CSVHWVGQGLQETQYF.

V gene TRBV18 combines with J gene TRBJ1-5; 9 bases are a match to TRBD1. This CDR3 has 13 amino acids. V was pared by 4 bases and J by 5 bases, with 0 bases of the junction left unmatched. Germline values: CDR1 KGHSH, CDR2 LQKENI. DNA of the CDR3: TGTGCCAGCTCACGGGACAGGGATCAGCCCCAGCATTTT. Translating it yields CASSRDRDQPQHF.

V is TRBV6-1 and J is TRBJ2-1, with D maybe TRBD2 (5 bases). This CDR3 comprises 15 residues. V shed 3 bases and J shed 5 bases, with 14 bases lying between them. CDR1 and CDR2 (germline): MNHNS, SASEGT. CDR3 coding DNA: TGTGCCAGCAGTGAGTACCTTAGCGCGCACAATGAGCAGTTCTTC. Amino acids: CASSEYLSAHNEQFF.

The chain recombines TRBV6-5 with TRBJ2-5; TRBD1 is a possible D gene (5 bases). The assigned J gene may be wrong: the sequence end matches TRBJ2-7 better. This CDR3 comprises 15 residues. Germline V CDR1 and CDR2: MNHEY, SVGAGI. The CDR3 nucleotides are TGTGCCAGCAGTTACTCGATAGACAGTGCCTACGAGCAGTACTTC. This gives the protein CASSYSIDSAYEQYF.

This chain joins TRBV18 and TRBJ1-1, with 11 positions matching TRBD1. The CDR3 is 18 amino acids. After removal of 3 bases from V and 0 bases from J, the junction contained 9 bases not matched to a gene. The V gene's germline CDR1 is KGHSH and CDR2 LQKENI. CDR3 bases: TGTGCCAGCTCACCTCGAAACCGGGACAGGGGGATGAACACTGAAGCTTTCTTT. Its translation: CASSPRNRDRGMNTEAFF.